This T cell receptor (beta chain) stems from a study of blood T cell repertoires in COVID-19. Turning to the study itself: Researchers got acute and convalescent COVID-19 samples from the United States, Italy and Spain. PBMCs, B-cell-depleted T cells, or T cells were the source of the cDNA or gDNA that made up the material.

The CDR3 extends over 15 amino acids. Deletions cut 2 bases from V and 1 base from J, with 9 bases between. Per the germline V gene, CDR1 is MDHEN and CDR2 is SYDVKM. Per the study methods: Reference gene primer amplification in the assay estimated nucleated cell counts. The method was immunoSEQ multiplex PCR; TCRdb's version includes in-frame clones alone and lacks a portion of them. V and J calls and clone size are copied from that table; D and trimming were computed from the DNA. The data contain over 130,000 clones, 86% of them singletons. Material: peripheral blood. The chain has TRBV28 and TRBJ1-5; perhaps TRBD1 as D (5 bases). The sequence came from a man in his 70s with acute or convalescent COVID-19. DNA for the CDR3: TGTGCCAGCAGTTTACGGTCAGGGAGCAATCAGCCCCAGCATTTT. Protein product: CASSLRSGSNQPQHF.